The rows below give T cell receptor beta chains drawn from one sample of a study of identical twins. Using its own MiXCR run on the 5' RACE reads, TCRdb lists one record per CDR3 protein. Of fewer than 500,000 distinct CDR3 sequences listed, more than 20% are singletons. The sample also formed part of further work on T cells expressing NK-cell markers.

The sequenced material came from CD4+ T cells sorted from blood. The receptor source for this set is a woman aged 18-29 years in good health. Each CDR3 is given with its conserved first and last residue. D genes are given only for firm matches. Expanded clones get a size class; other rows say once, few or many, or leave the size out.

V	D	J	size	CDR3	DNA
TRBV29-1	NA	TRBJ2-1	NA	CSVWGQGSSYNEQFF	TGCAGCGTGTGGGGGCAGGGGAGCTCCTACAATGAGCAGTTCTTC
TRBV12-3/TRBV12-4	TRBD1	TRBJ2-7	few	CASRLGGGYEQYF	TGTGCCAGCCGGTTAGGGGGCGGCTACGAGCAGTACTTC
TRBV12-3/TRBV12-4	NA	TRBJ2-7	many	CASSPMPTSNEQYF	TGTGCCAGCAGCCCGATGCCAACTAGCAACGAGCAGTACTTC
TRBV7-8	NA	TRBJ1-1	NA	CASSLVEGYEAFF	TGTGCCAGCAGCTTAGTGGAGGGATATGAAGCTTTCTTT
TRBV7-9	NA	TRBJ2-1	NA	CVAARGEENEQFF	TGTGTTGCCGCACGTGGGGAGGAGAATGAGCAGTTCTTC
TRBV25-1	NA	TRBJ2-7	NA	CASSDRRLLFGSSF	TGTGCCAGCAGTGATAGGCGGCTCTTATTCGGCAGTAGCTTC
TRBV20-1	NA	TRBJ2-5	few	CSASRELQETQYF	TGCAGTGCTTCCAGGGAGCTGCAAGAGACCCAGTACTTC
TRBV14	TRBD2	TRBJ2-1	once	CASSQVAGSGYNEQFF	TGTGCCAGCAGCCAAGTAGCGGGGAGCGGATACAATGAGCAGTTCTTC
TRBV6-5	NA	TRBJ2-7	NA	CASSYGGTGYEQYF	TGTGCCAGCAGTTATGGCGGGACCGGCTACGAGCAGTACTTC
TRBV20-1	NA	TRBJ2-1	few	CSARDYRPYNEQFF	TGCAGTGCTAGAGACTACCGTCCCTACAATGAGCAGTTCTTC
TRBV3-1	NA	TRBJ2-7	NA	CASQNSRGYEQYF	TGTGCCAGTCAAAACTCGCGGGGCTACGAGCAGTACTTC
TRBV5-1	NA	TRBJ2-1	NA	CASIRGLVNRPNEQFF	TGCGCCAGCATCCGAGGACTGGTAAACCGCCCCAATGAGCAGTTCTTC
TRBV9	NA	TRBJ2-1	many	CASSVAGETYNEQFF	TGTGCCAGCAGCGTAGCAGGAGAGACCTACAATGAGCAGTTCTTC
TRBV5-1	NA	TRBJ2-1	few	CASSLDPAGNEQFF	TGCGCCAGCAGCTTGGATCCCGCCGGTAATGAGCAGTTCTTC
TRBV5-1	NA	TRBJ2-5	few	CASSSLSSSQETQYF	TGCGCCAGCAGCTCCCTAAGTTCCAGCCAAGAGACCCAGTACTTC
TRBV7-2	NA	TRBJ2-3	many	CASSSGAGSTDTQYF	TGTGCCAGCAGCTCCGGTGCGGGGAGCACAGATACGCAGTATTTT